The source of this T cell receptor (delta chain) is a study of γδ T cells in repeated Plasmodium falciparum infection. Broader study findings: Repeated controlled infections reportedly drove waves of new clonotype selection in Vdelta2-negative, mostly Vdelta1+, gammadelta repertoires. Compared with Australian children, Malian Vdelta2-negative repertoires seemed more clonal, less diverse, less shared.

Points on this clone: Its antigen is unknown. One end of the junction is discordant with germline, which a read error may explain.

Bulk repertoires came from Vgamma9/Vdelta2+ or Vdelta2-negative gammadelta T cells flow-sorted from PBMC. TCRdb re-processed the multiplex PCR reads via CATT. This sample has tens of thousands of delta-chain clones, with approximately 0.96% found just once. This CDR3 spans 18 amino acids. Germline V gene sequence: CDR1 TSWWSYY, CDR2 QGS. The receptor's source is a pool of human donors (malaria-infected and uninfected, not separated). Sequencing input: gamma-delta T cells from blood. V gene TRDV1 combines with J gene TRDJ1; 12 bases match TRDD3. This CDR3 is CSLGESNKLGDTTDKLIF. In DNA form, the CDR3 reads TGTTCTCTTGGGGAATCAAATAAGCTGGGGGATACGACCGATAAACTCATCTTT.